This T cell receptor beta chain is drawn from a study of identical twins. Germline CDR1 and CDR2: KGHSH and LQKENI. V lost 3 bases to trimming and J lost 6 bases, with 14 bases between them. There are 14 residues in the CDR3. MiXCR, run by TCRdb on the 5' RACE reads, gives a single entry per CDR3 protein. The table records 1.5 million to 2 million distinct CDR3 sequences, less than 35% of them present only once. This clonotype has a handful of counts. Its matching antigen is unknown. The study's findings and limits: Out-of-frame beta sequences exhibited a weaker degree of excess twin sharing.

Sequenced material: cord blood. The sequence derives from a newborn girl in good health. The gene calls are TRBV18 and TRBJ1-1; D is unclear. The CDR3 DNA reads TGTGCCAGCTCACCCCTATGGGGTGCGGCTGAAGCTTTCTTT. Residues: CASSPLWGAAEAFF. Supplemented by reference TRBV18 and TRBJ1-1, the full variable domain reads NAGVMQNPRHLVRRRGQEARLRCSPMKGHSHVYWYRQLPEEGLKFMVYLQKENIIDESGMPKERFSAEFPKEGPSILRIQQVVRGDSAAYFCASSPLWGAAEAFFGQGTRLTVV.